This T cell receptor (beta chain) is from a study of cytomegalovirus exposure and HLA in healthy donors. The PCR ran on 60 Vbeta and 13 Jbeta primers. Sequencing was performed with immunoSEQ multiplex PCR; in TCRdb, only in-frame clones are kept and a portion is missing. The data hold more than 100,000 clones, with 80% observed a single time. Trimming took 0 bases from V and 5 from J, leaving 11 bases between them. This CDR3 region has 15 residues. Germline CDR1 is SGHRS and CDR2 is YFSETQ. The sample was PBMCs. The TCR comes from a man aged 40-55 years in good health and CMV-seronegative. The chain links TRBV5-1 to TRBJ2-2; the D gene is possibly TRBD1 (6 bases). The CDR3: CASSLDNRGTGELFF. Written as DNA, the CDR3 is TGCGCCAGCAGCTTGGATAATAGGGGGACCGGGGAGCTGTTTTTT.